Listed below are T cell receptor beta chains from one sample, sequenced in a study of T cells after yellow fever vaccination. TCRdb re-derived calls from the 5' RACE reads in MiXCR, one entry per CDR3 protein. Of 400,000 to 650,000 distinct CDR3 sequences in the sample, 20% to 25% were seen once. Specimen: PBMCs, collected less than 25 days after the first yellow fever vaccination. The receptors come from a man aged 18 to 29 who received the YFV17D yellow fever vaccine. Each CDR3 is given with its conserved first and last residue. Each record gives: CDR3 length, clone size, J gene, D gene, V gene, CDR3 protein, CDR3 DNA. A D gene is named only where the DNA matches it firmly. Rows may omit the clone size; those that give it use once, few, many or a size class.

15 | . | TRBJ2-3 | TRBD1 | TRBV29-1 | CSVQKGAGGTDTQYF | TGCAGCGTTCAGAAGGGGGCAGGAGGCACAGATACGCAGTATTTT
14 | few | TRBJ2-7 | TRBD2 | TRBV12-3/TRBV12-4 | CASSLLQGGDEQYF | TGTGCCAGCAGTTTATTGCAGGGAGGGGACGAGCAGTACTTC
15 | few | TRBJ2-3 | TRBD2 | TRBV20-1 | CSATVEAGVWDTQYF | TGCAGTGCCACCGTTGAAGCGGGGGTTTGGGATACGCAGTATTTT
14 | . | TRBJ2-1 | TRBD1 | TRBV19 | CASRSDRVMDEQFF | TGTGCCAGTCGCTCGGACAGGGTGATGGATGAGCAGTTCTTC
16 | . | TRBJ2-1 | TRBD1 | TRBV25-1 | CASSEWGQGSYNEQFF | TGTGCCAGCAGTGAATGGGGACAGGGGTCCTACAATGAGCAGTTCTTC
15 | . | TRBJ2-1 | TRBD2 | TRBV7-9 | CASSLGTSGDNEQFF | TGTGCCAGCAGCTTAGGGACTAGCGGTGACAATGAGCAGTTCTTC
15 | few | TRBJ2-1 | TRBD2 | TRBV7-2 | CASTPGGSGGGEQFF | TGTGCCAGCACCCCAGGTGGTAGCGGGGGGGGTGAGCAGTTCTTC
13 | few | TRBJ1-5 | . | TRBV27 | CASSLSTRQPQHF | TGTGCCAGCAGTTTATCCACGAGGCAGCCCCAGCATTTT
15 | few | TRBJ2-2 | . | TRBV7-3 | CASSRDSSPGRELFF | TGTGCCAGCAGTCGAGATTCCTCGCCCGGCCGGGAGCTGTTTTTT
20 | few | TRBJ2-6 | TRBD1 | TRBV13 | CASSLLGQGVLASGANVLTF | TGTGCCAGCAGCCTACTTGGACAGGGGGTACTAGCCTCTGGGGCCAACGTCCTGACTTTC
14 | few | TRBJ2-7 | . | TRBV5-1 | CASSSGAPPGEQYF | TGCGCCAGCTCCTCGGGGGCGCCACCTGGCGAGCAGTACTTC
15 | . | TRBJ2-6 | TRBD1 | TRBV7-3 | CASSFDRAGANVLTF | TGTGCCAGCAGCTTTGACAGGGCTGGGGCCAACGTCCTGACTTTC
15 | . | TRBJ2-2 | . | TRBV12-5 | CASGLGTANTGELFF | TGTGCTAGTGGTTTGGGGACGGCGAACACCGGGGAGCTGTTTTTT
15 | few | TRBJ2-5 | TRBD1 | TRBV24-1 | CATSDRQGAAETQYF | TGTGCCACCAGTGACCGACAGGGGGCGGCAGAGACCCAGTACTTC
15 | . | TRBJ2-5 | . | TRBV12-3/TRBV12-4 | CASSPQPGVQETQYF | TGTGCCAGCAGCCCTCAGCCGGGAGTCCAAGAGACCCAGTACTTC
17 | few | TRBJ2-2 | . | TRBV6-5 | CASSYWGASSNTGELFF | TGTGCCAGCAGTTACTGGGGAGCATCTTCGAACACCGGGGAGCTGTTTTTT
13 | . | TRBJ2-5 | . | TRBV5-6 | CASSLPGAETQYF | TGTGCCAGCAGCTTGCCGGGGGCGGAGACCCAGTACTTC
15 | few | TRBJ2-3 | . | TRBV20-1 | CSARVPGLSTDTQYF | TGCAGTGCTAGAGTCCCGGGACTCTCCACAGATACGCAGTATTTT
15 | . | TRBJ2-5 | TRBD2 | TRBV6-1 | CASSEAQWGGETQYF | TGTGCCAGCAGTGAAGCGCAGTGGGGGGGAGAGACCCAGTACTTC
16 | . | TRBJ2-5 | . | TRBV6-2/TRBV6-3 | CASSYVRETNQETQYF | TGTGCCAGCAGTTACGTCAGGGAAACCAACCAAGAGACCCAGTACTTC
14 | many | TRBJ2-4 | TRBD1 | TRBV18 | CASSPDRGRNIQYF | TGTGCCAGCTCGCCGGACAGGGGGAGAAACATTCAGTACTTC
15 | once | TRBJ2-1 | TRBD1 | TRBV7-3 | CASSLMWGQGNEQFF | TGTGCCAGCAGCTTAATGTGGGGACAGGGCAATGAGCAGTTCTTC
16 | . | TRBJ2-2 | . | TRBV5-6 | CASSLEVATNTGELFF | TGTGCCAGCAGCTTGGAAGTCGCAACGAACACCGGGGAGCTGTTTTTT
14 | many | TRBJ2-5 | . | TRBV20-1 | CSAPLGGQKETQYF | TGCAGTGCTCCACTCGGTGGACAGAAAGAGACCCAGTACTTC
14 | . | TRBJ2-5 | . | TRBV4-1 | CASSQVETLGTQYF | TGCGCCAGCAGCCAAGTCGAAACCTTGGGGACCCAGTACTTC
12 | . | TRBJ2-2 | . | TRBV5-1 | CASSVRVGELFF | TGCGCCAGCAGTGTACGGGTCGGGGAGCTGTTTTTT
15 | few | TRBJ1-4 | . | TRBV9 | CASSDQGSPNEKLFF | TGTGCCAGCAGCGATCAGGGGAGTCCTAATGAAAAACTGTTTTTT
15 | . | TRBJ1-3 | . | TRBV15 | CATSRDFGPGNTIYF | TGTGCCACCAGCAGAGATTTCGGCCCTGGAAACACCATATATTTT
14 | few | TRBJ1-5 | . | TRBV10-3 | CAISTSGGNQPQHF | TGTGCCATCAGTACCTCAGGGGGCAATCAGCCCCAGCATTTT
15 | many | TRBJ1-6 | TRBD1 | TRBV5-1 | CASSLDGQVVSPLHF | TGCGCCAGCAGCTTGGACGGACAGGTCGTTTCACCCCTCCACTTT
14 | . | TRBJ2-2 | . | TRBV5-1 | CASSWAQGPGELFF | TGCGCCAGCAGCTGGGCCCAGGGGCCCGGGGAGCTGTTTTTT
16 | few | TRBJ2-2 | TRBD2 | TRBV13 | CASSSNGGLPTGELFF | TGTGCCAGCAGCTCTAACGGGGGGTTGCCAACCGGGGAGCTGTTTTTT
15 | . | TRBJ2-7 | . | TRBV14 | CASSLEATVPYEQYF | TGTGCCAGCAGCCTGGAGGCCACCGTGCCCTACGAGCAGTACTTC